One sample yielded the 7 T cell receptor beta chains listed below, sequenced in a study of patients and donors after allogeneic stem cell transplantation. One entry per CDR3 protein, called by TCRdb with MiXCR from the RT-PCR reads. The data hold about 24,000 distinct CDR3 sequences, with less than 45% observed a single time. The sample consisted of blood, either unsorted or a sorted T cell fraction (not recorded which). The origin of the receptors is a human donor who was either an allogeneic HSCT recipient or a stem cell or donor lymphocyte infusion donor (not recorded which). It is not recorded whose cells these are; they may come from a transplant donor.

This clonotype has only a few counts. The chain joins TRBV7-3 to TRBJ2-1, with D unresolved. The V gene lost 5 bases and the J gene lost 10 bases, with 12 bases spanning the gap. Germline-derived CDR1 and CDR2 are SGHTA and FQGTGA. This CDR3 has 12 amino acids. Here the CDR3 reads CASSQVSGEQFF. CDR3 nucleotides: TGTGCCAGCAGCCAGGTTTCAGGAGAGCAGTTCTTC. The variable domain in full, completed from reference TRBV7-3 and TRBJ2-1, reads GAGVSQTPSNKVTEKGKYVELRCDPISGHTALYWYRQSLGQGPEFLIYFQGTGAADDSGLPNDRFFAVRPEGSVSTLKIQRTERGDSAVYLCASSQVSGEQFFGPGTRLTVL.

The chain is built from TRBV5-1 and TRBJ2-3, with 8 bases matching TRBD2. V lost 1 base to trimming and J lost 2 bases; unmatched junction nucleotides: 6. The CDR3 is 16 residues long. Germline CDR1 and CDR2: SGHRS and YFSETQ. CDR3 DNA: TGCGCCAGCAGCTTGTTTAGCGGGGACCCCACAGATACGCAGTATTTT. Translated: CASSLFSGDPTDTQYF.

This clonotype was seen more than once but under ten times. The chain combines TRBV29-1 with TRBJ2-3; D remains unclear. Deletions cut 5 bases from V and 0 bases from J, with 6 bases between. The germline gives CDR1 SQVTM, CDR2 ANQGSEA. The length of the CDR3 is 12 residues. CDR3 sequence (DNA): TGCAGCGTTCTGGGGAGCACAGATACGCAGTATTTT. Its translation: CSVLGSTDTQYF.

The rearrangement joins TRBV11-2 to TRBJ2-3; unclear D gene. This CDR3 is built from 15 residues. V lost 4 bases and J 0 bases, leaving 11 bases between the germline ends. CDR1 is SGHAT, CDR2 FQNNGV, per germline. The CDR3 DNA reads TGTGCCAGCAGCTACACGGCCTCTAGCACAGATACGCAGTATTTT. This codes for CASSYTASSTDTQYF.

This clonotype was observed a handful of times. The chain uses TRBV9 and TRBJ1-3, with D unclear. Trimming pared 0 bases from V and 0 bases from J, leaving 7 bases between. The CDR3 runs to 15 residues. CDR1 and CDR2 from the germline V gene are SGDLS and YYNGEE. The CDR3 here is CASSVEGTSGNTIYF. In DNA, the CDR3 is TGTGCCAGCAGCGTAGAAGGAACCTCTGGAAACACCATATATTTT.

The chain joins TRBV7-9 to TRBJ1-2; TRBD1 might be the D (6 bases). Per germline, CDR1 SEHNR and CDR2 FQNEAQ (reference sequence). V dropped 1 base and J dropped 4 bases, with 16 bases sitting between them. The CDR3 sequence is 16 residues long. The DNA for the CDR3 is TGTGCCAGCAGCTTAGAGGCGGTAGGGGGAATCTATGGCTACACCTTC. Protein sequence: CASSLEAVGGIYGYTF.

The rearrangement joins TRBV5-1 to TRBJ1-1; D call uncertain. This CDR3 is 14 amino acids long. The germline gives CDR1 SGHRS, CDR2 YFSETQ. Deletions cut 3 bases from V and 5 bases from J, with 14 bases between. The DNA of the CDR3 is TGCGCCAGCAGCTATGATCAAGACGGAACTGAAGCTTTCTTT. It specifies CASSYDQDGTEAFF.